The rows below give T cell receptor beta chains drawn from one sample of a study of CD8 T cells in ankylosing spondylitis. One entry per CDR3 protein, called by TCRdb with MiXCR from the 5' RACE reads. The repertoire holds 350,000 to 450,000 distinct CDR3 sequences, with roughly a quarter as singletons. Sequencing was carried out using blood, either unsorted or a sorted T cell fraction (not recorded which). The receptors shown here come from a male donor with ankylosing spondylitis. The CDR3 runs from the conserved cysteine through the conserved F or W. D genes are given only for firm matches. Some rows have no size entry. The others give once, few or many, or a class for an expanded clone.

>few|.|TRBV2|TRBJ1-6
CASSDGAASYNSPLHF
TGTGCCAGCAGTGATGGCGCGGCGTCCTATAATTCACCCCTCCACTTT
>.|TRBD1|TRBV20-1|TRBJ1-5
CSARRQGDSGQPQHF
TGCAGTGCTCGACGACAGGGCGATTCCGGTCAGCCCCAGCATTTT
>few|.|TRBV19|TRBJ1-3
CASRQSSGNTIYF
TGTGCCAGCCGACAGAGCTCTGGAAACACCATATATTTT
>many|TRBD2|TRBV5-1|TRBJ2-7
CASSLGSGIYEQYF
TGCGCCAGCAGCTTGGGTAGCGGGATCTACGAGCAGTACTTC
>few|TRBD1|TRBV2|TRBJ1-5
CASSPDRGYQPQHF
TGTGCCAGCAGCCCAGACAGGGGATACCAGCCCCAGCATTTT
>.|.|TRBV14|TRBJ1-1
CASSQAPGTEAFF
TGTGCCAGCAGCCAAGCACCCGGGACTGAAGCTTTCTTT
>few|.|TRBV5-1|TRBJ1-1
CASREDTNTEAFF
TGCGCCAGCAGGGAGGACACGAACACTGAAGCTTTCTTT
>many|.|TRBV29-1|TRBJ1-3
CSVTRARGDTIYF
TGCAGCGTTACCAGGGCAAGGGGAGACACCATATATTTT
>few|.|TRBV7-9|TRBJ1-1
CASSLKDSMNTEAFF
TGTGCCAGCAGCTTAAAAGACAGTATGAACACTGAAGCTTTCTTT
>.|.|TRBV6-1|TRBJ2-5
CASSRGRRETQYF
TGTGCCAGCAGTAGGGGACGTCGGGAGACCCAGTACTTC
>.|TRBD1|TRBV18|TRBJ2-7
CASSAGTGAYEQYF
TGTGCCAGCTCAGCCGGGACAGGAGCCTACGAGCAGTACTTC
>.|.|TRBV4-2|TRBJ1-1
CASSQDPTAGNTEAFF
TGTGCCAGCAGCCAAGATCCTACGGCAGGGAACACTGAAGCTTTCTTT
>.|TRBD1|TRBV7-9|TRBJ1-6
CASTRSPGGTNSPLHF
TGTGCCAGCACCCGGTCCCCAGGGGGCACTAATTCACCCCTCCACTTT
>few|.|TRBV4-1|TRBJ1-6
CASSQIRDQGLPLHF
TGCGCCAGCAGCCAGATCCGGGACCAAGGGTTACCCCTCCACTTT
>.|TRBD1|TRBV12-3/TRBV12-4|TRBJ1-6
CASSGQGNSPLHF
TGTGCCAGCAGTGGACAGGGAAATTCACCCCTCCACTTT
>.|.|TRBV12-3/TRBV12-4|TRBJ1-3
CASTEGRFSGNTIYF
TGTGCCAGCACCGAGGGGCGTTTCTCTGGAAACACCATATATTTT
>once|TRBD1|TRBV20-1|TRBJ1-1
CSAWTGNTEAFF
TGCAGTGCTTGGACAGGGAACACTGAAGCTTTCTTT
>.|.|TRBV12-3/TRBV12-4|TRBJ2-7
CASRARAGGSYEQYF
TGTGCCAGCAGGGCCAGGGCAGGGGGGTCCTACGAGCAGTACTTC
>few|.|TRBV4-1|TRBJ2-5
CASSPKTGAQETQYF
TGCGCCAGCAGCCCAAAGACAGGAGCCCAAGAGACCCAGTACTTC
>few|TRBD2|TRBV15|TRBJ2-1
CATSREGAGGPNEQFF
TGTGCCACCAGCAGAGAAGGAGCGGGAGGGCCAAATGAGCAGTTCTTC
>.|.|TRBV6-5|TRBJ1-6
CASSYGHSNSPLHF
TGTGCCAGCAGTTATGGTCATTCTAATTCACCCCTCCACTTT
>.|.|TRBV20-1|TRBJ2-7
CSPQTASYEQYF
TGCAGCCCTCAGACGGCGTCCTACGAGCAGTACTTC
>few|.|TRBV24-1|TRBJ2-1
CATSDLRQANEQFF
TGTGCCACCAGTGATTTGCGGCAGGCCAATGAGCAGTTCTTC
>.|.|TRBV5-1|TRBJ1-2
CASGGGFGYTF
TGCGCCAGCGGAGGGGGGTTCGGCTACACCTTC
>.|TRBD2|TRBV3-1|TRBJ2-5
CASSQMLLAGETQYF
TGTGCCAGCAGCCAAATGCTACTAGCGGGAGAGACCCAGTACTTC
>.|TRBD1|TRBV20-1|TRBJ1-4
CSADPGQGTEKLFF
TGCAGTGCCGATCCGGGACAGGGGACTGAAAAACTGTTTTTT
>.|.|TRBV30|TRBJ1-5
CAWSFRASQPQHF
TGTGCCTGGAGTTTTCGGGCTAGTCAGCCCCAGCATTTT
>.|.|TRBV6-2/TRBV6-3|TRBJ1-4
CASSDGRRGDEKLFF
TGTGCCAGCAGTGATGGACGGAGAGGGGATGAAAAACTGTTTTTT
>.|.|TRBV5-1|TRBJ2-3
CASSLVVGYNTDTQYF
TGCGCCAGCAGCTTGGTAGTAGGGTATAACACAGATACGCAGTATTTT
>.|.|TRBV5-1|TRBJ1-1
CASSVDLRMNTEAFF
TGCGCCAGCAGTGTAGATTTACGCATGAACACTGAAGCTTTCTTT
>.|.|TRBV5-1|TRBJ2-7
CASSPRGDTYEQYF
TGCGCCAGCAGCCCCCGGGGGGACACCTACGAGCAGTACTTC
>.|.|TRBV20-1|TRBJ1-5
CSAKSGRNNQPLHF
TGCAGTGCTAAATCCGGGAGGAACAATCAGCCCCTGCATTTT
>.|.|TRBV20-1|TRBJ1-2
CSASPDRLDGYTF
TGCAGTGCTAGCCCCGACAGGTTGGATGGCTACACCTTC
>few|.|TRBV15|TRBJ2-7
CATSRSQGRYEQYF
TGTGCCACCAGCAGGAGCCAGGGGAGATACGAGCAGTACTTC
>.|TRBD2|TRBV5-5|TRBJ2-1
CASSFGASGGSYNEQFF
TGTGCCAGCAGCTTTGGCGCTAGCGGAGGTTCCTACAATGAGCAGTTCTTC
>.|.|TRBV6-4|TRBJ2-2
CASSDPNFDTGELFF
TGTGCCAGCAGTGACCCAAATTTCGACACCGGGGAGCTGTTTTTT
>few|.|TRBV28|TRBJ2-1
CASSLQGSLREQFF
TGTGCCAGCAGTTTACAGGGGTCCCTCCGGGAGCAGTTCTTC
>.|.|TRBV12-3/TRBV12-4|TRBJ2-3
CASSFRALTDTQYF
TGTGCCAGCAGTTTCCGCGCGCTGACAGATACGCAGTATTTT
>few|.|TRBV24-1|TRBJ1-2
CATSDTRTGGGYTF
TGTGCCACCAGTGATACCCGGACTGGAGGTGGCTACACCTTC
>.|TRBD1|TRBV10-3|TRBJ2-1
CAISEHRDSDYNEQFF
TGTGCCATCAGTGAGCACCGGGACAGCGACTACAATGAGCAGTTCTTC
>.|.|TRBV5-1|TRBJ2-4
CASSFRPGENIQYF
TGCGCCAGCAGCTTTCGGCCGGGGGAAAACATTCAGTACTTC
>.|TRBD2|TRBV29-1|TRBJ2-1
CSGRLREDSYNEQFF
TGCAGCGGTCGCCTCCGGGAGGATTCGTACAATGAGCAGTTCTTC
>.|.|TRBV9|TRBJ1-2
CASSAGHGATF
TGTGCCAGCAGCGCCGGACACGGGGCCACCTTC
>few|.|TRBV5-1|TRBJ2-1
CASSSNQNDEQFF
TGCGCCAGCAGCTCCAACCAAAACGATGAGCAGTTCTTC
>.|.|TRBV6-1|TRBJ2-6
CASIETGTGANVLTF
TGTGCCAGCATCGAAACTGGGACAGGGGCCAACGTCCTGACTTTC
>few|.|TRBV20-1|TRBJ2-7
CSATRDTFYEQYF
TGCAGTGCTACTCGGGACACCTTCTACGAGCAGTACTTC
>.|.|TRBV6-2/TRBV6-3|TRBJ2-7
CASGEPYYEQYF
TGTGCCAGCGGGGAGCCGTACTACGAGCAGTACTTC
>.|TRBD2|TRBV20-1|TRBJ2-1
CSATDRLAAYMNEQFF
TGCAGTGCTACCGACCGGCTAGCGGCGTATATGAATGAGCAGTTCTTC
>.|TRBD1|TRBV20-1|TRBJ2-7
CSARDGQGSYEQYF
TGCAGTGCTAGAGATGGACAGGGGTCCTACGAGCAGTACTTC
>.|.|TRBV3-1|TRBJ1-1
CASSQEIGNTEAFF
TGTGCCAGCAGCCAAGAGATAGGGAACACTGAAGCTTTCTTT
>.|.|TRBV20-1|TRBJ1-4
CSARDLGGIGEKLFF
TGCAGTGCTAGAGATCTGGGGGGAATTGGTGAAAAACTGTTTTTT
>.|.|TRBV12-3/TRBV12-4|TRBJ2-2
CASSRSWELFF
TGTGCCAGCAGTCGATCCTGGGAGCTGTTTTTT
>few|.|TRBV28|TRBJ1-5
CASVPRRGVGQPQHF
TGTGCCAGCGTCCCTCGGCGGGGGGTAGGTCAGCCCCAGCATTTT
>.|TRBD2|TRBV12-3/TRBV12-4|TRBJ2-1
CASSFSSGRGGEQFF
TGTGCCAGCAGTTTCTCCAGCGGGAGGGGGGGTGAGCAGTTCTTC
>.|TRBD1|TRBV3-1|TRBJ1-2
CASSLSTGGQVYGYTF
TGTGCCAGCAGCCTCTCAACAGGGGGCCAGGTCTATGGCTACACCTTC
>.|TRBD1|TRBV20-1|TRBJ1-4
CSARPGQAGEKLFF
TGCAGTGCTAGACCGGGACAGGCGGGTGAAAAACTGTTTTTT
>few|.|TRBV12-3/TRBV12-4|TRBJ1-3
CASSLAIGAGSGNTIYF
TGTGCCAGCAGTTTAGCGATTGGTGCGGGGAGTGGAAACACCATATATTTT
>.|TRBD1|TRBV20-1|TRBJ2-1
CSAREDRYGEQFF
TGCAGTGCTAGAGAGGACAGGTATGGTGAGCAGTTCTTC
>once|.|TRBV11-3|TRBJ2-1
CASSLVLATYNEQFF
TGTGCCAGCAGCTTGGTTCTAGCGACCTACAATGAGCAGTTCTTC